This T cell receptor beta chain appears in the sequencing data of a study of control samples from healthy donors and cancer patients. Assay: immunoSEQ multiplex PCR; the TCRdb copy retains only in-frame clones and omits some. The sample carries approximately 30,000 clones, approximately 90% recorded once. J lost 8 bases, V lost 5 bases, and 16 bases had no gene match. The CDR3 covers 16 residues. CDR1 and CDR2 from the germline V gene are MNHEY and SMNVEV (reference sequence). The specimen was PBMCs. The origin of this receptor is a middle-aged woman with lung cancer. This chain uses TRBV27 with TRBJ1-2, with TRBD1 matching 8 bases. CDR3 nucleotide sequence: TGTGCCAGCAGTCCCGCCGGGACAGGTCATGGATGGGGCTACACCTTC. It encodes CASSPAGTGHGWGYTF.